The clone carrying this T cell receptor beta chain came up many times. Antigen unknown. This specimen comes from a study of early T cells in non-severe SARS-CoV-2 infection. Study context: Whole-blood bulk RNA, unsorted, was sequenced, and chains were unpaired. Points from the study as a whole: There was a bias toward anti-spike CD8 responses in VDJdb matching, which missed private and CD4 specificities.

Germline loops: CDR1 SQVTM, CDR2 ANQGSEA. V was cut by 6 bases and J by 1 base, with 9 bases left in between. CDR3 length: 12 residues. Each single cDNA molecule received a unique molecular identifier. TCRdb re-derived calls from the 5' RACE reads in MiXCR, one entry per CDR3 protein. The table records some 91,000 distinct CDR3 sequences, about 12% of them present only once. The chain carries TRBV29-1 and TRBJ1-1, with a weak D call TRBD1 (5 bases). Material: whole blood. The sequence was collected from an adult who was a healthcare worker with PCR-confirmed SARS-CoV-2 infection or an uninfected control (not recorded which). CDR3 bases: TGCAGCGTCGGGACGGGGAACACTGAAGCTTTCTTT. Its translation is CSVGTGNTEAFF.